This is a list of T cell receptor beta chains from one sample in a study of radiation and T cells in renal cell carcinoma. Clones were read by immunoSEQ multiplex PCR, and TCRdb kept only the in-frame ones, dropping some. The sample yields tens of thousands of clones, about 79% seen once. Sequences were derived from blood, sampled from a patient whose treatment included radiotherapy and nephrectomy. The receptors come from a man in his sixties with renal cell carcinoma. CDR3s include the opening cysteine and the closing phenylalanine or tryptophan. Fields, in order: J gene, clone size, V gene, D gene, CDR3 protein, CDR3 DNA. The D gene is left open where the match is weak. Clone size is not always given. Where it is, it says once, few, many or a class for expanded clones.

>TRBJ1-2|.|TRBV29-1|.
CSVERSYGYTF
TGCAGCGTTGAGAGGTCCTATGGCTACACCTTC
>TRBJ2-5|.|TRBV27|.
CASSTTAYQETQYF
TGTGCCAGCAGTACGACAGCGTACCAAGAGACCCAGTACTTC
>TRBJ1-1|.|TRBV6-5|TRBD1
CASRDEGAFVSEAFF
TGTGCCAGCAGGGACGAGGGGGCGTTCGTCTCTGAAGCTTTCTTT
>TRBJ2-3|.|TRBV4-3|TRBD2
CASSLNLAGGDTQYF
TGCGCCAGCAGCCTAAATCTAGCGGGAGGAGATACGCAGTATTTT
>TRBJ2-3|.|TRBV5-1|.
CASSAADGGGTDTQYF
TGCGCCAGCAGCGCCGCTGACGGAGGGGGCACAGATACGCAGTATTTT
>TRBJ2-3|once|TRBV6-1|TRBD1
CASSAQQGAKDTQYF
TGTGCCAGCAGTGCGCAACAGGGGGCTAAGGATACGCAGTATTTT
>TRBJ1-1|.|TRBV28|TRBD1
CASSPPGTANTEAFF
TGTGCCAGCAGCCCGCCCGGGACAGCGAACACTGAAGCTTTCTTT
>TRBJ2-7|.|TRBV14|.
CASSQYGGSAHEQYF
TGTGCCAGCAGCCAATACGGAGGGAGCGCCCACGAGCAGTACTTC
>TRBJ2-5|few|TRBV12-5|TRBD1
CASGPGQGGQETQYF
TGTGCTAGTGGCCCCGGACAGGGGGGACAAGAGACCCAGTACTTC
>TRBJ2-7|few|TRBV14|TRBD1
CASSLRDSINEQYF
TGTGCCAGCAGCCTTCGGGACAGCATTAACGAGCAGTACTTC
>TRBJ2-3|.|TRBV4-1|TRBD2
CASSLGLAETDTQYF
TGCGCCAGCAGCCTGGGACTAGCGGAGACAGATACGCAGTATTTT
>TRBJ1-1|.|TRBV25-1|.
CASSERGNTEAFF
TGTGCCAGCAGTGAACGCGGGAACACTGAAGCTTTCTTT
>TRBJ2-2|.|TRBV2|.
CASRVGGLGTGELFF
TGTGCCAGCAGGGTGGGGGGTTTAGGCACCGGGGAGCTGTTTTTT
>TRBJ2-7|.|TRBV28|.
CASRRERYTYEQYF
TGTGCCAGCAGGAGGGAGCGTTACACCTACGAGCAGTACTTC
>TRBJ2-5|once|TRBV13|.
CASSPTGQAPQETQYF
TGTGCCAGCAGCCCGACGGGCCAGGCCCCCCAAGAGACCCAGTACTTC
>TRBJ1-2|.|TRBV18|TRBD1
CASSPSSTGVGYTF
TGTGCCAGCTCACCATCGTCAACAGGGGTTGGCTACACCTTC
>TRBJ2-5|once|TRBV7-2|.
CASSFGELRETQYF
TGTGCCAGCAGCTTCGGGGAGTTGCGAGAGACCCAGTACTTC